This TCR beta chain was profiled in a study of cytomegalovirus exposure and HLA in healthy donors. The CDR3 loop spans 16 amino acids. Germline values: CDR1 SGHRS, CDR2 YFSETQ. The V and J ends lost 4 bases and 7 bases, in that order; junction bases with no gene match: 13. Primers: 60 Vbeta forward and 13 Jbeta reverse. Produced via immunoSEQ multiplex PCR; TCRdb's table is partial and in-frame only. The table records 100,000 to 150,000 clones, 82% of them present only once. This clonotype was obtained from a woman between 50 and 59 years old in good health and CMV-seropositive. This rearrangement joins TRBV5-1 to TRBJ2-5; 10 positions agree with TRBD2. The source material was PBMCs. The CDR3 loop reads CASSPLAGRAGGTQYF. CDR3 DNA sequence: TGCGCCAGCAGCCCACTAGCGGGACGCGCCGGGGGGACCCAGTACTTC.